This T cell receptor (beta chain) was sequenced for a study of blood T cell repertoires in COVID-19. Background on the study: COVID-19 samples collected from the United States, Italy and Spain covered acute and convalescent phases. Nucleic acid was either cDNA or gDNA, and it came from T cells, B-cell-depleted T cells, or PBMCs.

Original analysis: By means of reference gene primer amplification, nucleated cell counts were estimated. Sequencing was performed with immunoSEQ multiplex PCR; in TCRdb, only in-frame clones are kept and a portion is missing. D and trimming come from the DNA, and the V and J calls and clone size come from that table. In the table there are some 150,000 clones, 70% to 90% of which are singletons. V lost 4 bases to trimming and J lost 4 bases; unmatched junction nucleotides: 12. The CDR3 has 18 amino acids. Germline loops: CDR1 MNHNS, CDR2 SASEGT. This clone was seen only once. The sequenced sample consisted of peripheral blood. The sequence derives from a man in his 70s with acute or convalescent COVID-19. This chain connects TRBV6-1 to TRBJ2-2; the match to TRBD1 covers 10 bases. CDR3 amino acids: CASSGGQGRVKGTGELFF. CDR3 bases: TGTGCCAGCAGTGGGGGACAGGGGAGGGTAAAGGGCACCGGGGAGCTGTTTTTT.